This T cell receptor beta chain is from a study of CD8 T cells in Susac syndrome. Reverse transcription of roughly 0.45 to 1 ug RNA was performed with random hexamers. A single record per CDR3 protein comes from TCRdb applying MiXCR to the immunoSEQ multiplex PCR reads. The sample lists some 120,000 distinct CDR3 sequences; roughly 94% were seen once. Germline V lookup: CDR1 SGDLS, CDR2 YYNGEE. This CDR3 region has 16 residues. V lost 3 bases and J lost 0, with 13 bases in between. This TCR was recovered from a human donor with multiple sclerosis. The material sequenced was CD4+ T cells from PBMCs. The chain combines TRBV9 with TRBJ1-3, with D unclear. The CDR3 loop reads CASSASPRTSGNTIYF. The CDR3 nucleotides read TGTGCCAGCAGCGCTTCACCCCGGACCTCTGGAAACACCATATATTTT.